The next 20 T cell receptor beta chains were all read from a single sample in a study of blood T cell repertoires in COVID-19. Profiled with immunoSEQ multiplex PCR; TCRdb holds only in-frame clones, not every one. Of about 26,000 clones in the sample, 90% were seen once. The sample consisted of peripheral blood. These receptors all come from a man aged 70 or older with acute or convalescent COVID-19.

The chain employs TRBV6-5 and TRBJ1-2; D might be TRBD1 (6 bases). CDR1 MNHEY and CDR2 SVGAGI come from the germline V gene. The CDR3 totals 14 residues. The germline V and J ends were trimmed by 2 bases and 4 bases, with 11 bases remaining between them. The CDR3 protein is CASSYGAGAYGYTF. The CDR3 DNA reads TGTGCCAGCAGTTACGGGGCAGGGGCCTATGGCTACACCTTC.

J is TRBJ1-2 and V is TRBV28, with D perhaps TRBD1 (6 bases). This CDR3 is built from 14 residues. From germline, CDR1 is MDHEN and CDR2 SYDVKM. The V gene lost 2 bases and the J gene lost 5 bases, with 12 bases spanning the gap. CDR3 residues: CASSLVGAQYGYTF. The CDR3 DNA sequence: TGTGCCAGCAGTTTAGTGGGGGCGCAATATGGCTACACCTTC.

This CDR3 is CASSPQGPGKLFF. CDR3 nucleotides: TGTGCCAGCAGTCCACAGGGGCCTGGAAAACTGTTTTTT. The V call is TRBV28, the J call TRBJ1-4; 7 bases match TRBD1. The junction had 7 bases not matched to a gene; V was cut back by 5 bases and J by 10 bases. Germline loops: CDR1 MDHEN, CDR2 SYDVKM. There are 13 residues in the CDR3.

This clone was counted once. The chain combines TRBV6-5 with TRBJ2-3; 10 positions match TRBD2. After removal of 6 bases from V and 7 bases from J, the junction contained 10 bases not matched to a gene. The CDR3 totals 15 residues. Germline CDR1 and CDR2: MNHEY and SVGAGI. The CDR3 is CASSRTSGPTYTQYF. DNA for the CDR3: TGTGCCAGCAGCCGGACTAGCGGCCCAACTTATACGCAGTATTTT.

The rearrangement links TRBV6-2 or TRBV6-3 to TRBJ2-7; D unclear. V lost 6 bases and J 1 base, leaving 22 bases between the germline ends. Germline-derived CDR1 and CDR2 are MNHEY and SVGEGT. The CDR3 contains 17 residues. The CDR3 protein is CASSPAPTGSPSYEQYF. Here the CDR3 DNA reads TGTGCCAGCAGCCCTGCCCCCACCGGGTCCCCTTCCTACGAGCAGTACTTC.

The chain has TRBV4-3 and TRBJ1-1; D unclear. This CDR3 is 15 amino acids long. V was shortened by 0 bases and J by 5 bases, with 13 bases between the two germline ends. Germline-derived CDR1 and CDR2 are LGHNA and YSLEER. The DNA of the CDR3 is TGCGCCAGCAGCCAAGATGGCCGAGGTAGGACTGAAGCTTTCTTT. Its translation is CASSQDGRGRTEAFF.

Here the CDR3 DNA reads TGTGCCAGCAGCTTAGCGCGGGGGACAGGATGGTCCTACGAGCAGTACTTC. This encodes CASSLARGTGWSYEQYF. The V and J genes are TRBV7-9 and TRBJ2-7, with D possibly being TRBD1 (8 bases). There are 17 residues in the CDR3. The V and J ends lost 0 bases and 1 base respectively, with 16 bases between them. From germline, CDR1 is SEHNR and CDR2 FQNEAQ (reference sequence).

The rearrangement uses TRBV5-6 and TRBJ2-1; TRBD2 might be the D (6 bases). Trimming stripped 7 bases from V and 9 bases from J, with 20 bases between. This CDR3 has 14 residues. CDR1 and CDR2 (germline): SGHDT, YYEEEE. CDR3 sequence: CASVEAGGVREQFF. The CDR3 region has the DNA TGTGCCAGCGTCGAGGCAGGCGGGGTGCGTGAGCAGTTCTTC.

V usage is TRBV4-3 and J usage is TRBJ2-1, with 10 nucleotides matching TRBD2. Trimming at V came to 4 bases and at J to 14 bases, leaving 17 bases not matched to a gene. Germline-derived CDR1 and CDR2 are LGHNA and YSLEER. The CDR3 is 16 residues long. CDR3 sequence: CASSRLWLAGVAGEFF. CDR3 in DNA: TGCGCCAGCAGCCGCCTGTGGCTAGCGGGAGTGGCTGGGGAGTTCTTC.

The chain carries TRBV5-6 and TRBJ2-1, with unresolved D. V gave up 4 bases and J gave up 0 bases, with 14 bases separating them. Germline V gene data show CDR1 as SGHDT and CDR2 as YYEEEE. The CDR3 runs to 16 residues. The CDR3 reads CASSGNAASSYNEQFF. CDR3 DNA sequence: TGTGCCAGCAGCGGAAATGCGGCAAGCTCCTACAATGAGCAGTTCTTC.

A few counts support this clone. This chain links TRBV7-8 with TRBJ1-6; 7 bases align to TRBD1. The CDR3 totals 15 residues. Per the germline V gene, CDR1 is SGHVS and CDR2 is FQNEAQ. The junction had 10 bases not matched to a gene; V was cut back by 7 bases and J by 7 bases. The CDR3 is CASTLAGTENSPLHF. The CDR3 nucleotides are TGTGCCAGCACCCTCGCCGGGACAGAGAATTCACCCCTCCACTTT.

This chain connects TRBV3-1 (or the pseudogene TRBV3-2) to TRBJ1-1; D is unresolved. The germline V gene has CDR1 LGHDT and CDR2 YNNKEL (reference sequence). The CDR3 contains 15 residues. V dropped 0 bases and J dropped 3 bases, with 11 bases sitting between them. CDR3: CASSQEPGGYTEAFF. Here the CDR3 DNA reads TGTGCCAGCAGCCAAGAACCGGGAGGGTACACTGAAGCTTTCTTT.

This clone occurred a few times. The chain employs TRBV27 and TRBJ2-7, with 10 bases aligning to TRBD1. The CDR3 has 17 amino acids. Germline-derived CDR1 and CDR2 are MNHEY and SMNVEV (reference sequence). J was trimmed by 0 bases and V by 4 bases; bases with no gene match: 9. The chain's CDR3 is CASSSSSGDRGSYEQYF. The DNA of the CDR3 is TGTGCCAGCAGTTCGTCCTCCGGGGACAGGGGCTCCTACGAGCAGTACTTC.

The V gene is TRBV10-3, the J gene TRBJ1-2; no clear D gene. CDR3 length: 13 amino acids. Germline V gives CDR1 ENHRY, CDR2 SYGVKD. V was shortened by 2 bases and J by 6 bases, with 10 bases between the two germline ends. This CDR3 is CAISEVSSNGYTF. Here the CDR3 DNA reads TGTGCCATCAGTGAGGTCAGTTCCAATGGCTACACCTTC.

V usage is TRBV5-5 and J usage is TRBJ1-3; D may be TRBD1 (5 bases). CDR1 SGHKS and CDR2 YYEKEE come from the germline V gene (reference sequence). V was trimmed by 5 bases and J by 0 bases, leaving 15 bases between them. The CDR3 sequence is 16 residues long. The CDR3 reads CASRGGAPISGNTIYF. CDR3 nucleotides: TGTGCCAGCAGAGGCGGGGCCCCAATCTCTGGAAACACCATATATTTT. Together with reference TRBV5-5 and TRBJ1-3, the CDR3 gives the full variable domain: DAGVTQSPTHLIKTRGQQVTLRCSPISGHKSVSWYQQVLGQGPQFIFQYYEKEERGRGNFPDRFSARQFPNYSSELNVNALLLGDSALYLCASRGGAPISGNTIYFGEGSWLTVV.

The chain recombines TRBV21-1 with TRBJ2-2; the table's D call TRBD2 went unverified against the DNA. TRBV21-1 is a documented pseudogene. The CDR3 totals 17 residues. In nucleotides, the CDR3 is TGTGCCAGCAAACCTCCCAAGACCAGCCGGGTCCCCGGGGAGCTGTTTTTT. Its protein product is CASKPPKTSRVPGELFF.

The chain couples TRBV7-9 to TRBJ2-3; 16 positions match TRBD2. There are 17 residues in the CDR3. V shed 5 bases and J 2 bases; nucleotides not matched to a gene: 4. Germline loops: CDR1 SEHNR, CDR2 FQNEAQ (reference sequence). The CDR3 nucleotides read TGTGCCAGCAGCCTGGGACTAGCGGGAGGGCCCACAGATACGCAGTATTTT. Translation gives CASSLGLAGGPTDTQYF.

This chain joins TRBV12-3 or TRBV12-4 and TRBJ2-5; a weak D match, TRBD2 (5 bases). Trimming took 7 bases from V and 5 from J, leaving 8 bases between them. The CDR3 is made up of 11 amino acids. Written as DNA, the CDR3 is TGTGCCAGCACAAGAGGGGAGACCCAGTACTTC. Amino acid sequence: CASTRGETQYF.

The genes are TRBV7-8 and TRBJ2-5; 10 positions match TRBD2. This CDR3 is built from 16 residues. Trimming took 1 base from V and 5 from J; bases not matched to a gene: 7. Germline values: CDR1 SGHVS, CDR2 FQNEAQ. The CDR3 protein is CASSLDLAGVQETQYF. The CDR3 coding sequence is TGTGCCAGCAGCTTAGACCTAGCGGGAGTGCAGGAGACCCAGTACTTC.

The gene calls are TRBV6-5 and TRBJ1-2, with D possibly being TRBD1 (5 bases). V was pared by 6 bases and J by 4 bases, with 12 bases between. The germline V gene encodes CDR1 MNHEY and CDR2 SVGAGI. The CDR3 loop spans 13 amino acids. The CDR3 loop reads CASSDQGPYGYTF. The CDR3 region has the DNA TGTGCCAGCAGCGATCAGGGTCCCTATGGCTACACCTTC.